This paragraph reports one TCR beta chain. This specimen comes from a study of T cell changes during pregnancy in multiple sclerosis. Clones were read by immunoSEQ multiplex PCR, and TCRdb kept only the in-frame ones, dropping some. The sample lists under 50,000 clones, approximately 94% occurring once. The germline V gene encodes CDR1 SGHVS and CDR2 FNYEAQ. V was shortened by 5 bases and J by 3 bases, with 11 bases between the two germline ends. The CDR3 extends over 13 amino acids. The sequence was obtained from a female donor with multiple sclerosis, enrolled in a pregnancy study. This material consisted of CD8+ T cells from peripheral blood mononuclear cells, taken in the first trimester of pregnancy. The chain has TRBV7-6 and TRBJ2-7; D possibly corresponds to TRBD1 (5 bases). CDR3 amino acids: CASSPDRFYEQYF. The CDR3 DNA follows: TGTGCCAGCAGCCCCGACAGATTCTACGAGCAGTACTTC.